This T cell receptor beta chain originates from a study of cytomegalovirus exposure and HLA in healthy donors. This PCR relied on a set of 60 Vbeta primers and 13 Jbeta primers. Generated by immunoSEQ multiplex PCR, the TCRdb table keeps only in-frame clones and is missing some. The sample shows about 130,000 clones, around four fifths of them seen only once. This CDR3 region has 11 residues. V was cut by 5 bases and J by 6 bases, with 7 bases left in between. CDR1 is MDHEN and CDR2 is SYDVKM in the germline V gene. Notes on this clone: Antigen: not known.

General observations from the study: Across donors, presence/absence analyses took sequencing depth to be roughly uniform. The classifier was said to identify cytomegalovirus status with high specificity and sensitivity.

Source material: PBMCs. The chain employs TRBV28 and TRBJ1-1; TRBD1 might be the D (5 bases). This sequence originates from a female donor in good health and CMV-seronegative. The CDR3 DNA reads TGTGCCAGCAGTCGGACATCTGAAGCTTTCTTT. As protein: CASSRTSEAFF.